This passage covers 17 T cell receptor beta chains from one sample sequenced in a study of blood T cell repertoires in COVID-19. Assay used: immunoSEQ multiplex PCR; TCRdb lists only in-frame clones, some missing. The sample carries 160,000 or so clones, roughly 89% recorded once. The sequenced sample consisted of peripheral blood. These receptors were obtained from a woman aged 50 to 60 with acute or convalescent COVID-19.

This chain uses TRBV7-2 with TRBJ2-1, with D tentatively TRBD2 (6 bases). Trimming left V 1 base short and J 9 bases short, with 16 bases between. The CDR3 is 15 amino acids. Germline loops: CDR1 SGHTA, CDR2 FQGNSA. The CDR3 nucleotides read TGTGCCAGCAGCTTAGTGCGACTAGAGGAGGCTGAGCAGTTCTTC. Its protein is CASSLVRLEEAEQFF.

This sequence joins TRBV12-3 or TRBV12-4 and TRBJ1-1; possibly TRBD1 for D (5 bases). CDR3 length equals 11 residues. V was trimmed by 3 bases and J by 10 bases, leaving 9 bases between them. CDR3 loop: CASSLGEVAFF. The CDR3 DNA reads as TGTGCCAGCAGTTTGGGGGAGGTAGCTTTCTTT.

This sequence joins TRBV7-6 and TRBJ2-3; TRBD1 matches 8 bases. The CDR3 contains 15 residues. V dropped 1 base and J dropped 3; count of bases not matched to a gene: 3. Germline CDR1 and CDR2: SGHVS and FNYEAQ. The CDR3 loop reads CASSLGQGSTDTQYF. As DNA, the CDR3 is TGTGCCAGCAGCTTAGGACAGGGGAGTACAGATACGCAGTATTTT.

This clone was detected only a few times. The gene calls are TRBV3-1 (or the pseudogene TRBV3-2) and TRBJ2-7; TRBD2 matches at 7 bases. V trimming: 0 bases; J trimming: 5 bases; junction bases outside the gene matches: 7. The CDR3 runs 15 residues. Germline V CDR1 and CDR2: LGHDT, YNNKEL (reference sequence). The CDR3 is CASSQDKRENNEQYF. DNA for the CDR3: TGTGCCAGCAGCCAAGATAAGCGGGAAAACAACGAGCAGTACTTC.

The V gene is TRBV6-2 or TRBV6-3, the J gene TRBJ1-2; the match to TRBD1 covers 8 bases. Germline CDR1 and CDR2: MNHEY and SVGEGT. The ends lost 4 bases at V and 6 bases at J; junction bases unmatched: 7. The CDR3 has 14 amino acids. CDR3 sequence reads: CASSSRTGRNGYTF. In DNA form, the CDR3 reads TGTGCCAGCAGTTCCCGGACAGGGAGGAATGGCTACACCTTC.

This chain links TRBV30 with TRBJ1-1; D gene unclear. Germline values: CDR1 GTSNPN, CDR2 SVGIG (reference sequence). Trimming left V 3 bases short and J 3 bases short, with 11 bases between. The CDR3 has 13 residues. For the CDR3, the DNA is TGTGCCTGGAGCCCCCGGGTTCACACTGAAGCTTTCTTT. This codes for CAWSPRVHTEAFF.

This rearrangement joins TRBV6-6 to TRBJ1-2; no firm D call. The germline V gene has CDR1 MNHNY and CDR2 SVGAGI (reference sequence). Trimming pared 11 bases from V and 5 bases from J, leaving 15 bases between. The CDR3 contains 12 residues. The CDR3 region is CASTGFGYGYTF. The CDR3 nucleotides are TGTGCCTCGACGGGGTTTGGGTATGGCTACACCTTC.

In this sample, this clone turned up once. The chain uses TRBV30 and TRBJ1-4, with 7 bases identical to TRBD1. CDR3 size: 13 residues. Germline CDR1 GTSNPN, CDR2 SVGIG (reference sequence). Losses at the gene ends were 4 bases for V and 5 bases for J; bases not matched to a gene: 4. The CDR3 region has the DNA TGTGCCTGGACGGGACAGAAAAATGAAAAACTGTTTTTT. The encoded protein is CAWTGQKNEKLFF.

This clone turned up a few times. The chain links TRBV5-1 to TRBJ2-1, with D possibly TRBD2 on 5 matching bases. The CDR3 length is 12 residues. V was cut by 7 bases and J by 7 bases, with 12 bases left in between. The germline V gene has CDR1 SGHRS and CDR2 YFSETQ. CDR3 loop: CASWGALNEQFF. Written as DNA, the CDR3 is TGCGCCAGCTGGGGAGCCCTTAATGAGCAGTTCTTC. The whole variable domain, remainder taken from reference TRBV5-1 and TRBJ2-1, is KAGVTQTPRYLIKTRGQQVTLSCSPISGHRSVSWYQQTPGQGLQFLFEYFSETQRNKGNFPGRFSGRQFSNSRSEMNVSTLELGDSALYLCASWGALNEQFFGPGTRLTVL.

V and J are TRBV7-9 and TRBJ2-3; 9 bases map to TRBD2. Per the germline V gene, CDR1 is SEHNR and CDR2 is FQNEAQ (reference sequence). V shed 6 bases and J 4 bases; nucleotides not matched to a gene: 8. The CDR3 is 15 residues long. The CDR3 loop reads CASSISGSGADTQYF. For the CDR3, the DNA is TGTGCCAGCAGTATTAGCGGGAGCGGAGCAGATACGCAGTATTTT.

This clone was found a few times. This chain uses TRBV30 with TRBJ2-1, with 16 bases matching TRBD2. The CDR3 contains 15 residues. V lost 1 base and J lost 8; bases outside the gene matches: 2. The germline V gene encodes CDR1 GTSNPN and CDR2 SVGIG (reference sequence). The CDR3 loop is CAWSAGTSGRDEQFF. The DNA of the CDR3 is TGTGCCTGGAGTGCCGGGACTAGCGGGAGGGATGAGCAGTTCTTC.

The V call is TRBV6-1, the J call TRBJ2-7, with 7 bases matching TRBD2. The CDR3 is made up of 17 amino acids. The germline CDR1 and CDR2 sequences are MNHNS and SASEGT. The V gene end was trimmed by 0 bases and the J gene end by 7 bases; junction bases not matched to a gene: 15. The CDR3 coding sequence is TGTGCCAGCAGTGAAGCGCCTGCGGTGGCGGGAGTGGGAGAGCAGTACTTC. Residues: CASSEAPAVAGVGEQYF.

This chain uses TRBV7-6 with TRBJ2-5; 7 bases match TRBD2. V gave up 0 bases and J gave up 5 bases; unmatched junction bases: 12. CDR3 size: 17 residues. Germline V CDR1 and CDR2: SGHVS, FNYEAQ. The CDR3 DNA reads TGTGCCAGCAGCTTAGCGAGGGGCGGGAGTGTGGGCGAGACCCAGTACTTC. Translation gives CASSLARGGSVGETQYF.

The J gene is TRBJ2-3, the V gene TRBV5-4; 9 bases are a match to TRBD2. In germline, CDR1 is SGHNT, CDR2 YYREEE (reference sequence). The CDR3 spans 15 residues. The V segment lost 0 bases and the J segment 4 bases; nucleotides outside the gene matches: 3. CDR3 nucleotide sequence: TGTGCCAGCAGCTTGGGCGGGAGGGATTCAGATACGCAGTATTTT. This translates into CASSLGGRDSDTQYF. Filled out from reference TRBV5-4 and TRBJ2-3, the complete variable domain reads ETGVTQSPTHLIKTRGQQVTLRCSSQSGHNTVSWYQQALGQGPQFIFQYYREEENGRGNFPPRFSGLQFPNYSSELNVNALELDDSALYLCASSLGGRDSDTQYFGPGTRLTVL.

The CDR3 DNA is TGCGCCAGCAGCCAAGATTATAGCGGGATTGTGGCCGGGGAGCTGTTTTTT. This sequence encodes CASSQDYSGIVAGELFF. The V and J genes are TRBV4-1 and TRBJ2-2; 8 bases line up with TRBD2. Germline CDR1 reads MGHRA; CDR2 reads YSYEKL. CDR3 length: 17 residues. With V trimmed by 0 bases and J by 6 bases, 9 bases remained unmatched.

The chain links TRBV12-3 or TRBV12-4 to TRBJ2-3, with D possibly TRBD2 on 5 matching bases. This CDR3 has 13 residues. Trimming pared 8 bases from V and 4 bases from J, leaving 13 bases between. The CDR3 DNA reads TGTGCCAGCGGGTCATCGGGGTCAGATACGCAGTATTTT. It is translated as CASGSSGSDTQYF.

This sequence joins TRBV11-3 and TRBJ2-1; 9 nucleotides match TRBD2. In germline, CDR1 is SGHNT, CDR2 YENEEA. CDR3 length: 17 amino acids. V shed 1 base and J 7 bases; nucleotides not matched to a gene: 11. CDR3 residues: CASSLAIGGGAINEQFF. DNA of the CDR3: TGTGCCAGCAGCTTAGCTATTGGCGGGGGGGCTATTAATGAGCAGTTCTTC. Drawing the rest from reference TRBV11-3 and TRBJ2-1, the complete variable domain is EAGVVQSPRYKIIEKKQPVAFWCNPISGHNTLYWYLQNLGQGPELLIRYENEEAVDDSQLPKDRFSAERLKGVDSTLKIQPAELGDSAVYLCASSLAIGGGAINEQFFGPGTRLTVL.